Listed below are T cell receptor beta chains from one sample, sequenced in a study of T cell changes during pregnancy in multiple sclerosis. Measured with immunoSEQ multiplex PCR; TCRdb has only the in-frame clones, and not every one. The table has 75,000 to 95,000 clones, approximately 90% seen once. The material was peripheral blood, obtained in the first trimester of pregnancy. These receptors were taken from a female donor in good health, enrolled as a control in a pregnancy study. The CDR3 runs from the conserved cysteine through the conserved F or W. Fields, in order: J gene, V gene, D gene, clone size, CDR3 protein, CDR3 DNA. A D gene is named only where the DNA matches it firmly. A row's size may be missing; if present it is once, few, many or a size class.

J: TRBJ2-1
V: TRBV6-5
D: TRBD1
size: .
CDR3: CASSYSGTAKNEQFF
DNA: TGTGCCAGCAGTTACTCCGGGACAGCAAAGAATGAGCAGTTCTTC

J: TRBJ2-5
V: TRBV25-1
D: .
size: .
CDR3: CASSVGTSIQGTQYF
DNA: TGTGCCAGCAGTGTTGGGACTTCCATCCAGGGGACCCAGTACTTC

J: TRBJ1-5
V: TRBV6-4
D: TRBD1
size: .
CDR3: CASSLEGAQGPQHF
DNA: TGTGCCAGCAGTTTGGAGGGGGCCCAGGGGCCCCAGCATTTT

J: TRBJ2-5
V: TRBV6-5
D: TRBD1
size: .
CDR3: CASSSGTGVRETQYF
DNA: TGTGCCAGCAGCTCCGGGACAGGGGTTCGGGAGACCCAGTACTTC

J: TRBJ2-2
V: TRBV27
D: .
size: .
CDR3: CASSLWGGNTGELFF
DNA: TGTGCCAGCAGTTTGTGGGGAGGGAACACCGGGGAGCTGTTTTTT

J: TRBJ2-2
V: TRBV5-1
D: TRBD1
size: .
CDR3: CASSLATTGLNTGELFF
DNA: TGCGCCAGCAGCTTGGCGACGACAGGGTTGAACACCGGGGAGCTGTTTTTT

J: TRBJ1-4
V: TRBV6-1
D: .
size: .
CDR3: CASSEIAAEKLFF
DNA: TGTGCCAGCAGTGAAATCGCAGCGGAAAAACTGTTTTTT

J: TRBJ2-3
V: TRBV5-1
D: .
size: .
CDR3: CASSLALLGATSTDTQYF
DNA: TGCGCCAGCAGCTTGGCTCTTCTAGGAGCCACTAGCACAGATACGCAGTATTTT

J: TRBJ1-1
V: TRBV6-6
D: .
size: .
CDR3: CASSYAGQPEAFF
DNA: TGTGCCAGCAGTTACGCCGGACAGCCTGAAGCTTTCTTT

J: TRBJ2-3
V: TRBV9
D: TRBD1
size: .
CDR3: CASSYPERGLIQDTQYF
DNA: TGTGCCAGCAGCTATCCAGAGAGGGGGCTCATCCAAGATACGCAGTATTTT

J: TRBJ1-2
V: TRBV4-3
D: .
size: once
CDR3: CASSQMGLNGGYTF
DNA: TGCGCCAGCAGCCAGATGGGACTCAACGGGGGCTACACCTTC

J: TRBJ2-1
V: TRBV15
D: TRBD2
size: .
CDR3: CATSRGLGGTYNEQFF
DNA: TGTGCCACCAGCAGAGGGCTCGGGGGGACCTACAATGAGCAGTTCTTC

J: TRBJ1-2
V: TRBV7-3
D: TRBD1
size: .
CDR3: CASSLGQGVYGYTF
DNA: TGTGCCAGCAGCTTAGGACAGGGGGTCTATGGCTACACCTTC

J: TRBJ2-1
V: TRBV11-3
D: .
size: .
CDR3: CASSTAERENYNEQFF
DNA: TGTGCCAGCAGCACTGCGGAAAGGGAGAATTACAATGAGCAGTTCTTC

J: TRBJ1-3
V: TRBV30
D: TRBD1
size: .
CDR3: CAWSATTGLGNTIYF
DNA: TGTGCCTGGAGTGCCACGACAGGGCTTGGAAACACCATATATTTT